The 21 T cell receptor beta chains presented below share a single source sample, sequenced in a study of early T cells in non-severe SARS-CoV-2 infection. TCRdb re-called the 5' RACE reads with MiXCR, one entry per CDR3 protein. The table includes tens of thousands of distinct CDR3 sequences, approximately 4.6% detected once. The sample consisted of whole blood. The receptors were gathered from an adult who was a healthcare worker with PCR-confirmed SARS-CoV-2 infection or an uninfected control (not recorded which).

There are many counts of this clonotype. This sequence joins TRBV13 and TRBJ2-7; possibly TRBD2 for D (5 bases). Deletions cut 1 base from V and 3 bases from J, with 7 bases between. Germline V gene lookup returns CDR1 PRHDT and CDR2 FYEKMQ (reference sequence). This CDR3 has 13 residues. The CDR3 loop reads CASSLAGVYEQYF. The CDR3 nucleotides read TGTGCCAGCAGCTTAGCCGGGGTCTACGAGCAGTACTTC.

This clonotype was counted many times. The V call is TRBV4-2, the J call TRBJ2-3, with 7 bases lining up with TRBD2. Germline CDR1 reads LGHNA; CDR2 reads YNFKEQ. Trimming removed 0 bases from V and 1 base from J; junction bases left unmatched: 4. The CDR3 runs to 16 residues. The CDR3 DNA sequence: TGTGCCAGCAGCCAAGACAGGGAGGGCGGCACAGATACGCAGTATTTT. Its protein is CASSQDREGGTDTQYF.

The V call is TRBV20-1, the J call TRBJ1-2, with TRBD1 matching 7 bases. With V trimmed by 8 bases and J by 4 bases, 4 bases remained unmatched. This CDR3 comprises 11 residues. Germline V CDR1 and CDR2: DFQATT, SNEGSKA (reference sequence). The CDR3 loop reads CSPTGSYGYTF. Here the CDR3 DNA reads TGCAGTCCGACAGGGTCCTATGGCTACACCTTC.

This clonotype has a count of ten or more. This sequence joins TRBV7-8 and TRBJ2-3, with TRBD2 matching 14 bases. This CDR3 has 17 residues. Germline trimming cut 8 bases from V and 5 bases from J; bases unmatched to any gene: 12. Germline lookup yields CDR1 SGHVS and CDR2 FQNEAQ. The CDR3 is CASRSGTSGSKVDTQYF. In DNA, the CDR3 is TGTGCCAGCCGCTCGGGGACTAGCGGGAGTAAAGTAGATACGCAGTATTTT.

This clonotype was counted many times. The chain employs TRBV7-8 and TRBJ2-7, with D possibly matching TRBD1 (6 bases). Trimming took 6 bases from V and 5 from J, leaving 14 bases between them. Germline V lookup: CDR1 SGHVS, CDR2 FQNEAQ. This CDR3 is 13 amino acids long. CDR3 protein: CASRQGEIDEQYF. The DNA of the CDR3 is TGTGCCAGCAGACAGGGCGAAATTGACGAGCAGTACTTC.

This clonotype was observed at least ten times. V gene TRBV4-1 combines with J gene TRBJ2-7; TRBD1 aligns across 8 bases. The CDR3 extends over 18 amino acids. The V gene's germline CDR1 is MGHRA and CDR2 YSYEKL. V lost 0 bases, J lost 2 bases, and 12 bases stayed unmatched. The CDR3 bases are TGCGCCAGCAGCCAAGACCCGATAAGGACAGGGAAGGCCTACGAGCAGTACTTC. This translates into CASSQDPIRTGKAYEQYF.

The V gene is TRBV7-2, the J gene TRBJ2-1; no definite D call. Germline assignment: CDR1 SGHTA and CDR2 FQGNSA. The CDR3 has 15 residues. The V end lost 5 bases, the J end lost 2 bases, and 13 bases lay between the germline ends. This CDR3 is CASSQTAVTYNEQFF. The CDR3 nucleotides are TGTGCCAGCAGCCAGACTGCCGTAACCTACAATGAGCAGTTCTTC.

This clonotype came up many times. V is TRBV20-1 and J is TRBJ2-6; D is ambiguous. The germline V gene encodes CDR1 DFQATT and CDR2 SNEGSKA (reference sequence). The CDR3 covers 14 residues. V gave up 0 bases and J gave up 4 bases, with 7 bases separating them. The CDR3 is CSARDPSGANVLTF. The CDR3 DNA reads TGCAGTGCTAGAGATCCCTCCGGGGCCAACGTCCTGACTTTC.

The sample holds many counts of this clonotype. This rearrangement joins TRBV9 to TRBJ1-2; D perhaps matches TRBD1 (6 bases). Germline V gives CDR1 SGDLS, CDR2 YYNGEE. The CDR3 loop spans 13 amino acids. With 5 bases removed from V and 6 bases from J, the gap between germline ends came to 14 bases. The CDR3 DNA is TGTGCCAGCAGGGGAAACAGGGTTGATGGCTACACCTTC. Translation gives CASRGNRVDGYTF.

This clonotype showed up many times. CDR3 sequence (DNA): TGTGCCAGCAGCCAAGCGGGGGCCTACGAGCAGTACTTC. Its protein is CASSQAGAYEQYF. V gene TRBV14 combines with J gene TRBJ2-7; TRBD2 might be the D (6 bases). Germline CDR1 SGHDN, CDR2 FVKESK. V lost 1 base, J lost 2 bases, and 6 bases lay in between. CDR3 length: 13 residues.

This clonotype has ten or more counts. The chain has TRBV30 and TRBJ1-2, with TRBD1 matching over 7 bases. Trimming at V came to 3 bases and at J to 3 bases, leaving 4 bases not matched to a gene. The CDR3 is made up of 13 amino acids. In germline, CDR1 is GTSNPN, CDR2 SVGIG (reference sequence). The DNA for the CDR3 is TGTGCCTGGAGCGGGGACAGTTACTATGGCTACACCTTC. Translating it yields CAWSGDSYYGYTF.

This clonotype was seen many times. This chain joins TRBV12-3 or TRBV12-4 and TRBJ1-1, with TRBD1 matching 7 bases. Germline trimming cut 3 bases from V and 6 bases from J; bases unmatched to any gene: 4. The CDR3 is made up of 13 amino acids. The CDR3 sequence: CASSFVTGPEAFF. In nucleotides, the CDR3 is TGTGCCAGCAGTTTTGTGACAGGGCCTGAAGCTTTCTTT.

This clonotype has at least ten counts. The gene calls are TRBV18 and TRBJ2-6; D is undetermined. The CDR3 is made up of 18 amino acids. Trimming took 0 bases from V and 0 from J, leaving 12 bases between them. Germline V gives CDR1 KGHSH, CDR2 LQKENI. CDR3 amino acids: CASSPPAEFFSGANVLTF. For the CDR3, the DNA is TGTGCCAGCTCACCACCCGCAGAATTCTTCTCTGGGGCCAACGTCCTGACTTTC. Full variable domain (rest looked up from reference TRBV18 and TRBJ2-6): NAGVMQNPRHLVRRRGQEARLRCSPMKGHSHVYWYRQLPEEGLKFMVYLQKENIIDESGMPKERFSAEFPKEGPSILRIQQVVRGDSAAYFCASSPPAEFFSGANVLTFGAGSRLTVL.

The table lists this clonotype with many counts. This CDR3 is CSVLQGNEQFF. The CDR3 coding sequence is TGCAGCGTTCTACAGGGCAATGAGCAGTTCTTC. This rearrangement joins TRBV29-1 to TRBJ2-1, with D tentatively TRBD1 (6 bases). The CDR3 covers 11 residues. The V and J ends lost 5 bases and 6 bases respectively, with 8 bases between them. Germline V gives CDR1 SQVTM, CDR2 ANQGSEA.

This clonotype was detected many times. This CDR3 is CASSLGEAPEAFF. The CDR3 DNA reads as TGTGCCAGCAGCTTGGGAGAGGCCCCTGAAGCTTTCTTT. The chain joins TRBV7-2 to TRBJ1-1, with D unresolved. From germline, CDR1 is SGHTA and CDR2 FQGNSA. The CDR3 consists of 13 residues. Trimming took 3 bases from V and 6 from J, leaving 11 bases between them.

The table lists this clonotype with many counts. The J gene is TRBJ1-5, the V gene TRBV6-5; the D is unclear. There are 16 residues in the CDR3. Germline V CDR1 and CDR2: MNHEY, SVGAGI. V was shortened by 0 bases and J by 3 bases, with 12 bases between the two germline ends. The CDR3 DNA follows: TGTGCCAGCAGTTACTCGTCGGCGGCAGACAATCAGCCCCAGCATTTT. Translated, it gives CASSYSSAADNQPQHF.

In its sample, this clonotype was seen a few times. The chain uses TRBV6-6 and TRBJ2-2; the D is unclear. The CDR3 is 17 amino acids. Germline CDR1 MNHNY, CDR2 SVGAGI (reference sequence). V was clipped by 6 bases and J by 0 bases, with 17 bases between them. CDR3 loop: CASRDRNAKANTGELFF. For the CDR3, the DNA is TGTGCCAGCAGAGATCGGAATGCCAAAGCGAACACCGGGGAGCTGTTTTTT.

This clonotype was seen ten or more times. The chain carries TRBV11-2 and TRBJ2-7, with 7 nucleotides matching TRBD2. Per the germline V gene, CDR1 is SGHAT and CDR2 is FQNNGV. Losses at the gene ends were 5 bases for V and 3 bases for J; bases not matched to a gene: 4. This CDR3 spans 13 amino acids. For the CDR3, the DNA is TGTGCCAGCAGCCGGGACTACTTCTACGAGCAGTACTTC. Encoded protein: CASSRDYFYEQYF.

This clonotype was seen repeatedly, ten times or more. The rearrangement uses TRBV20-1 and TRBJ2-2; 9 bases map to TRBD1. The CDR3 has 14 residues. From germline, CDR1 is DFQATT and CDR2 SNEGSKA (reference sequence). V lost 3 bases to trimming and J lost 7 bases; unmatched junction nucleotides: 6. The CDR3 coding sequence is TGCAGTGCTAGCACCTCGGGACAGGGCGGGGAGCTGTTTTTT. Its protein product is CSASTSGQGGELFF.

This clonotype occurred many times. The chain joins TRBV6-5 to TRBJ2-2; tentative D call: TRBD2 (5 bases). This CDR3 is built from 18 residues. V lost 2 bases and J lost 1, with 17 bases in between. Germline V lookup: CDR1 MNHEY, CDR2 SVGAGI. This chain's CDR3 is CASSYGPLGGQNTGELFF. CDR3 DNA: TGTGCCAGCAGTTACGGGCCTTTAGGAGGTCAGAACACCGGGGAGCTGTTTTTT.

This clonotype has a count of ten or more. This sequence joins TRBV11-2 and TRBJ1-1; no reliable D call. The germline V gene encodes CDR1 SGHAT and CDR2 FQNNGV. The CDR3 is 13 amino acids. Trimming removed 5 bases from V and 4 bases from J, with 11 bases in between. In nucleotides, the CDR3 is TGTGCCAGCAGCCCCCCCGGGAGCACTGAAGCTTTCTTT. It specifies CASSPPGSTEAFF.